What follows describes a single T cell receptor beta chain. Its target antigen remains unknown. Nothing much larger sits one base from this clone, and base qualities are not available. The immunoSEQ Assay, a bias-controlled multiplex PCR, was used to amplify TCRbeta CDR3 regions from genomic DNA. The authors' analysis ran thus. The number of nucleated cells in each sample was estimated by amplification of reference gene primers within the assay. To quantify the absolute abundance of each unique TCRbeta CDR3 rearrangement, sequence reads were collapsed and filtered. For each sample, productive Simpson clonality was calculated as the square root of Simpson's diversity index across productive rearrangements. The table comes from immuneACCESS by way of TCRdb, which keeps in-frame sequences with V and J called. Part of the clones is missing from these tables; in studies checked, under half for an unresolved V gene and the rest for unknown reasons. The D gene and trimming were derived from the DNA, and the V and J assignments and clone size from that table. The sample profile shows some 150,000 clones; 80% to 90% of them were found once. Together, the top ten hold under 3.5% of the sample.

Its CDR3 holds 17 amino acids, cysteine through phenylalanine. Solely the CDR3 DNA is kept, with 51 bases framed from the first base. Trimming leaves V shorter by 3 bases and J shorter by 0 bases, with the junction holding 8 bases beyond the gene matches. From the germline V gene, CDR1 is MDHEN and CDR2 is SYDVKM. Whole blood was collected in K2EDTA tubes by collaborating institutions according to the institutions' own protocols. Collaborator samples were shipped for TCRbeta analysis as frozen whole blood, isolated PBMCs, or DNA extracted from either sample type. This record comes from a study of blood T cell repertoires in COVID-19 (dated by TCRdb to 2018 to 2020). About the study as a whole: Samples from collaborators originated in the United States, Italy and Spain and spanned both the acute and convalescent phases of COVID-19. The material from the prospective study consisted of cDNA or gDNA derived from T cells, B-cell-depleted T cells, or PBMCs. Deeply sampled blood TCRbeta repertoires from subjects exposed to, actively infected with, or recovered from COVID-19 were included in the dataset. A freely available public database, intended as a resource for researchers studying the immune response to SARS-CoV-2, is where the repertoires were released. The samples were drawn from two sources: the first 160 participants of the ongoing ImmuneRACE study, and over 1,000 subjects contributed by 6 global collaborators. Nearly every sample came with metadata listing a de-identified subject ID, COVID-19 status, age in years and sex. Where HLA class I and class II types were available, the types were taken from metadata supplied by the sample provider, not from assay-based typing. What the authors observed across the whole study: How much clinical and demographic metadata was included differed by source and by participant, and the metadata was provided uncurated.

This chain is built from TRBV28 and TRBJ2-1; 7 central nucleotides agree with TRBD2. Sequenced sample: peripheral blood. The clonotype comes from a woman aged 55-75 years with active COVID-19. The CDR3 reads as follows: CASSFSSGLSSYNEQFF. The DNA sequence is given as TGTGCCAGCAGTTTTTCTAGCGGCTTAAGCTCCTACAATGAGCAGTTCTTC.